A single T cell receptor (beta chain) is shown here with its context. The Seattle patients, enrolled during active infection, were followed longitudinally. This sample is part of a study of blood T cell repertoires in COVID-19. Study-level information: The United States, Italy and Spain supplied acute and convalescent COVID-19 samples. In each case, the material was cDNA or gDNA derived from T cells, B-cell-depleted T cells, or PBMCs.

Trimming left V 1 base short and J 2 bases short, with 8 bases between. From germline, CDR1 is SGHTA and CDR2 FQGTGA. The CDR3 is made up of 14 amino acids. The assay was immunoSEQ multiplex PCR, and TCRdb's table has in-frame clones only and misses some. The sample has 150,000 to 200,000 clones, over 80% seen once. This sequence joins TRBV7-3 and TRBJ1-2, with D hard to call. Sequenced input: peripheral blood. This TCR was recovered from a woman in her sixties or seventies with COVID-19, enrolled during active disease. The CDR3 sequence: CASSLMLSNYGYTF. Here the CDR3 DNA reads TGTGCCAGCAGCTTAATGTTGTCAAACTATGGCTACACCTTC.